The 21 T cell receptor beta chains in this list originate from one sample, sequenced in a study of shared clonotypes between healthy human individuals. The data were produced by immunoSEQ multiplex PCR, yet TCRdb's version contains in-frame clones alone and is incomplete. The sample lists a few million clones, more than 90% occurring once. Material: naive CD4+ T cells sorted from blood. Subset specified: CD45RA+ positively selected. These receptor sequences come from a man between 18 and 35 years old in good health.

The rearrangement uses TRBV6-5 and TRBJ2-6; D is perhaps TRBD1 (5 bases). Germline V lookup: CDR1 MNHEY, CDR2 SVGAGI. The CDR3 is made up of 16 amino acids. V lost 4 bases, J lost 2 bases, and 12 bases lay in between. Here the CDR3 reads CASSSRARTGANVLTF. The CDR3 DNA follows: TGTGCCAGCAGTTCCAGGGCCAGGACTGGGGCCAACGTCCTGACTTTC.

The CDR3 coding sequence is TGTGCCAGCAGCTTACATACGACGGGGGGCTACACCTTC. Protein product: CASSLHTTGGYTF. The genes are TRBV7-2 and TRBJ1-2; D unclear. V lost 2 bases, J lost 8 bases, and 12 bases lay in between. Germline V lookup: CDR1 SGHTA, CDR2 FQGNSA. The CDR3 is 13 residues long.

Of note for this clone: The sample holds other DNA sequences that translate to the same CDR3. This chain connects TRBV4-3 to TRBJ2-3; 8 bases line up with TRBD2. The junction had 3 bases not matched to a gene; V was cut back by 1 base and J by 3 bases. Per the germline V gene, CDR1 is LGHNA and CDR2 is YSLEER. The CDR3 length is 15 residues. The CDR3 reads CASSQAAGGTDTQYF. CDR3 in DNA: TGCGCCAGCAGCCAAGCCGCGGGAGGAACAGATACGCAGTATTTT.

The V and J genes are TRBV25-1 and TRBJ2-1; 10 nucleotides agree with TRBD2. The CDR3 length is 18 residues. V dropped 6 bases and J dropped 0; count of bases not matched to a gene: 11. CDR1 MGHDK and CDR2 SYGVNS come from the germline V gene. The CDR3 sequence is CASRGVAGGPSSYNEQFF. CDR3 coding DNA: TGTGCCAGCAGGGGAGTAGCGGGGGGCCCGAGCTCCTACAATGAGCAGTTCTTC.

The gene calls are TRBV4-1 and TRBJ2-7; 8 nucleotides agree with TRBD1. Germline CDR1 is MGHRA and CDR2 is YSYEKL. The ends lost 4 bases at V and 3 bases at J; junction bases unmatched: 8. CDR3 size: 15 residues. The DNA of the CDR3 is TGCGCCAGCAGCCGACCCGGGACAGGCCGCTACGAGCAGTACTTC. It translates to CASSRPGTGRYEQYF.

The rearrangement links TRBV5-1 to TRBJ2-3; TRBD2 aligns across 10 bases. This CDR3 region has 15 residues. Germline CDR1 SGHRS, CDR2 YFSETQ. V shed 9 bases, J shed 2 bases, and the junction held 9 bases outside the gene matches. The CDR3 loop reads CATSAGGHDTDTQYF. The DNA for the CDR3 is TGCGCCACTTCAGCGGGGGGGCACGACACAGATACGCAGTATTTT.

This clone was observed a single time. The CDR3 loop is CASSLVNRDTQYF. CDR3 sequence (DNA): TGTGCCAGCAGCTTAGTTAACAGAGATACGCAGTATTTT. This chain uses TRBV11-2 with TRBJ2-3, with unresolved D. Trimming took off 1 base at V and 5 bases at J, with 7 bases between the two ends. Germline V gene sequence: CDR1 SGHAT, CDR2 FQNNGV. The CDR3 length is 13 residues.

The chain employs TRBV6-5 and TRBJ2-7; D possibly corresponds to TRBD2 (5 bases). V was trimmed by 8 bases and J by 1 base, leaving 18 bases between them. CDR1 and CDR2 from the germline V gene are MNHEY and SVGAGI. CDR3 length equals 15 residues. The CDR3, as DNA: TGTGCCAGCTCCAATGGGGATCGGGGTTCCTACGAGCAGTACTTC. Encoded protein: CASSNGDRGSYEQYF.

The chain links TRBV5-4 to TRBJ2-3; 9 nucleotides align to TRBD2. The V gene's germline CDR1 is SGHNT and CDR2 YYREEE (reference sequence). The CDR3 consists of 15 residues. V shed 3 bases, J shed 1 base, and the junction held 3 bases outside the gene matches. The CDR3 DNA sequence: TGTGCCAGCAGCTCGACTAGCGGTGGCACAGATACGCAGTATTTT. The encoded protein is CASSSTSGGTDTQYF.

As concerns this clone: This CDR3 is also generated by other DNA sequences in the sample. The chain has TRBV28 and TRBJ1-1; D uncertain. CDR1 and CDR2 from the germline V gene are MDHEN and SYDVKM. Trimming stripped 6 bases from V and 1 base from J, with 9 bases between. The CDR3 is 13 residues long. In nucleotides, the CDR3 is TGTGCCAGCAGCTCGGACGGGAACACTGAAGCTTTCTTT. Protein product: CASSSDGNTEAFF.

The table lists this clone with a count of one. This rearrangement joins TRBV18 to TRBJ2-7, with 13 bases identical to TRBD2. Germline CDR1 and CDR2: KGHSH and LQKENI. This CDR3 has 15 residues. V dropped 3 bases and J dropped 9; count of bases not matched to a gene: 8. CDR3 in amino acids: CASSPNGLAGEGQYF. DNA of the CDR3: TGTGCCAGCTCACCTAACGGACTAGCGGGAGAGGGGCAGTACTTC.

Comments on this clone: A junction end diverges from the germline sequence, so it may reflect a read error. The V call is TRBV6-1, the J call TRBJ2-3; 10 bases are a match to TRBD2. Germline loops: CDR1 MNHNS, CDR2 SASEGT. CDR3 size: 20 residues. Here the CDR3 DNA reads TGTGCCAGCAGCGAAGTGAAGGGACTAGCGTCTATGAGAAGCACAGATACGCAGTATTTT. It yields the protein CASSEVKGLASMRSTDTQYF.

As regards this clone: Additional DNA sequences in this sample encode the identical CDR3. V and J are TRBV11-3 and TRBJ2-1, with D tentatively TRBD1 (5 bases). CDR1 is SGHNT and CDR2 is YENEEA in the germline V gene. V was trimmed by 0 bases and J by 10 bases, leaving 7 bases between them. The CDR3 length is 12 residues. CDR3 sequence: CASSLDRGEQFF. The CDR3, as DNA: TGTGCCAGCAGCTTAGATAGGGGAGAGCAGTTCTTC.

This chain joins TRBV19 and TRBJ1-1; D may be TRBD1 (5 bases). The germline gives CDR1 LNHDA, CDR2 SQIVND (reference sequence). V was clipped by 5 bases and J by 7 bases, with 11 bases between them. This CDR3 region has 12 residues. The DNA of the CDR3 is TGTGCCAGTAGTGGATCCAGGGTTGAAGCTTTCTTT. Protein product: CASSGSRVEAFF.

The rearrangement joins TRBV4-1 to TRBJ2-7; D possibly corresponds to TRBD2 (6 bases). The CDR3 covers 14 residues. Between the trimmed V and J ends, which lost 4 bases and 0 bases, there was a span of 10 bases. Germline-derived CDR1 and CDR2 are MGHRA and YSYEKL. CDR3 protein: CASSLTGSSYEQYF. CDR3 bases: TGCGCCAGCAGCCTAACCGGGAGCTCCTACGAGCAGTACTTC.

The chain employs TRBV10-3 and TRBJ1-1, with no clear D. Germline loops: CDR1 ENHRY, CDR2 SYGVKD. The CDR3 totals 13 residues. Deletions cut 0 bases from V and 5 bases from J, with 7 bases between. The CDR3 coding sequence is TGTGCCATCAGTGAGTCATTAGATACTGAAGCTTTCTTT. Translated, it gives CAISESLDTEAFF.

The chain combines TRBV12-5 with TRBJ1-6, with D maybe TRBD1 (6 bases). The germline gives CDR1 LGHNT, CDR2 FRNRAP. V was pared by 2 bases and J by 14 bases, with 19 bases between. The CDR3 is 15 amino acids. The CDR3 nucleotides read TGTGCTAGTGGTTTGCCGGGGGCGCCGGGTTTGGCCCTCCACTTT. Residues: CASGLPGAPGLALHF.

The table lists this clone with a count of one. Other DNA variants within this sample encode the same CDR3. The rearrangement links TRBV5-6 to TRBJ2-5, with D unclear. The V end was cut by 0 bases, the J end by 1 base, with 4 bases between. The CDR3 consists of 13 residues. Germline lookup yields CDR1 SGHDT and CDR2 YYEEEE. The CDR3: CASSLGGQETQYF. In DNA, the CDR3 is TGTGCCAGCAGCTTGGGCGGCCAAGAGACCCAGTACTTC.

In this sample, this clone turned up a few times. The chain recombines TRBV11-2 with TRBJ1-1; D is perhaps TRBD1 (6 bases). The germline V gene encodes CDR1 SGHAT and CDR2 FQNNGV. This CDR3 contains 14 residues. Trimming took 4 bases from V and 4 from J, leaving 13 bases between them. The CDR3 DNA follows: TGTGCCAGCAGCTACGGACAGATCCCCACTGAAGCTTTCTTT. This translates into CASSYGQIPTEAFF.

This clone was detected only once. The V and J genes are TRBV5-1 and TRBJ2-2; unclear D gene. Trimming pared 3 bases from V and 5 bases from J, leaving 11 bases between. This CDR3 is 14 amino acids long. Germline CDR1 and CDR2: SGHRS and YFSETQ. The CDR3 DNA reads as TGCGCCAGCAGCTCCAGGCTGGTTACCGGGGAGCTGTTTTTT. Its translation is CASSSRLVTGELFF. Using reference TRBV5-1 and TRBJ2-2 for the parts outside the CDR3, the full variable domain is KAGVTQTPRYLIKTRGQQVTLSCSPISGHRSVSWYQQTPGQGLQFLFEYFSETQRNKGNFPGRFSGRQFSNSRSEMNVSTLELGDSALYLCASSSRLVTGELFFGEGSRLTVL.

This chain joins TRBV5-6 and TRBJ1-5; 8 positions agree with TRBD1. The CDR3 has 15 amino acids. Germline trimming cut 3 bases from V and 4 bases from J; bases unmatched to any gene: 6. Germline V lookup: CDR1 SGHDT, CDR2 YYEEEE. The CDR3 region has the DNA TGTGCCAGCAGCTCGGCAGGGGGCTTGAATCAGCCCCAGCATTTT. Its protein is CASSSAGGLNQPQHF.